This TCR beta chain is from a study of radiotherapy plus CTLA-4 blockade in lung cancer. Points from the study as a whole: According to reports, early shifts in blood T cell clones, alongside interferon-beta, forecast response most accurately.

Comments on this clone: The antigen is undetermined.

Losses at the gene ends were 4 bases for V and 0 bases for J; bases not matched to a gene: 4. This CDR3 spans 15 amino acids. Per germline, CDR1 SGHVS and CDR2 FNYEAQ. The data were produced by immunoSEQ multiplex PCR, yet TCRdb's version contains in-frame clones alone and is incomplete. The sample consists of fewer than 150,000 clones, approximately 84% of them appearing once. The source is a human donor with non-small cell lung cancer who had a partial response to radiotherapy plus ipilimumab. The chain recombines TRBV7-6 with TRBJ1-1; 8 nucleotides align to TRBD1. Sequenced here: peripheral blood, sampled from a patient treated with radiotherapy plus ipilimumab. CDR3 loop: CASSSDRALNTEAFF. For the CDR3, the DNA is TGTGCCAGCAGCTCGGACAGGGCGCTGAACACTGAAGCTTTCTTT.